This T cell receptor beta chain originates from a study of shared clonotypes between healthy human individuals. About the research overall: The study used three CD4 naive, three CD4 memory, two CD8 naive and one CD8 memory plate per donor.

Profiling relied on immunoSEQ multiplex PCR, and the TCRdb table lists in-frame clones only, not all of them. The sample yields 2 million or so clones, less than 95% seen once. Naive-designated CD8 cells lacked CD45RO, were positively enriched for CCR7, and omitted terminally differentiated effector memory CD45RA+ cells. This clonotype was sampled from a man between 18 and 29 years old in good health. The sequenced material came from naive CD8+ T cells sorted from blood.

The CDR3: CASSLSAGPGGYYEQYF. The CDR3 nucleotides read TGCGCCAGCAGCCTTTCTGCCGGGCCAGGGGGTTACTACGAGCAGTACTTC. The rearrangement links TRBV4-1 to TRBJ2-7; 7 bases map to TRBD1. V lost 4 bases to trimming and J lost 3 bases; unmatched junction nucleotides: 15. This CDR3 is built from 17 residues. Germline V lookup: CDR1 MGHRA, CDR2 YSYEKL.